This TCR beta chain was captured by sequencing in a study of T cells in Graves' hyperthyroidism and ophthalmopathy. Turning to the study itself: Peripheral blood was secured at the point of initial diagnosis, before any treatment. General study points: It was a median around seven months before onset that the model predicted ophthalmopathy. Using 13 V-J features, a model discriminated ophthalmopathy from stable hyperthyroidism. Also found in blood were most expanded thyroid clonotypes above 0.001.

The CDR3 covers 15 residues. Between the trimmed V and J ends, which lost 5 bases and 4 bases, there was a span of 14 bases. Germline CDR1 is LNHDA and CDR2 is SQIVND (reference sequence). With regard to this clonotype: Its matching antigen is unknown.

RNA transcripts were the template for amplifying TCR beta CDR3 regions. HTBI primers were the set used in a first-round RT-PCR of the TCR CDR3. TCRdb reprocessed the multiplex PCR reads via MiXCR and lists one record per CDR3 protein. The sample includes hundreds of thousands of distinct CDR3 sequences, 35% of them seen just once. The source of this sequence is a woman aged 40 to 55 with Graves' hyperthyroidism. Sequencing was performed on blood. The rearrangement links TRBV19 to TRBJ1-4, with D perhaps matching TRBD1 (5 bases). For the CDR3, the DNA is TGTGCCAGTAGTGCCCAAGGGGCAGGTAATGAAAAACTGTTTTTT. Residues: CASSAQGAGNEKLFF. Variable domain in full (rest from reference TRBV19 and TRBJ1-4): DGGITQSPKYLFRKEGQNVTLSCEQNLNHDAMYWYRQDPGQGLRLIYYSQIVNDFQKGDIAEGYSVSREKKESFPLTVTSAQKNPTAFYLCASSAQGAGNEKLFFGSGTQLSVL.